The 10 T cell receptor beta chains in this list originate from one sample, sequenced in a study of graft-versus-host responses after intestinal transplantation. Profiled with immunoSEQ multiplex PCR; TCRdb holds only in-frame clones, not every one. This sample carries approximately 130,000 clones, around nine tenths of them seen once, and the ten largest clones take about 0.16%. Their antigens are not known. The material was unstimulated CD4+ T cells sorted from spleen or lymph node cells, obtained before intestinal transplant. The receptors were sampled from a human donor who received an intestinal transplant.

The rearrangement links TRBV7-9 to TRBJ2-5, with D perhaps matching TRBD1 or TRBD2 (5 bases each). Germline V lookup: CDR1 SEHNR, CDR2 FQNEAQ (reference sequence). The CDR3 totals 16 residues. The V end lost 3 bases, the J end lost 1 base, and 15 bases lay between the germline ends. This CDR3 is CASSLVGTALQETQYF. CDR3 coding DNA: TGTGCCAGCAGCTTGGTTGGGACGGCCCTCCAAGAGACCCAGTACTTC.

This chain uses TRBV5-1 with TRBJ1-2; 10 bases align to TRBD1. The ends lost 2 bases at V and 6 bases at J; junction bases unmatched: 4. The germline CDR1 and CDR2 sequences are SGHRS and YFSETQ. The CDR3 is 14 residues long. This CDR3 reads CASSFAGTGDGYTF. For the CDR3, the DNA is TGCGCCAGCAGCTTCGCCGGGACAGGGGATGGCTACACCTTC.

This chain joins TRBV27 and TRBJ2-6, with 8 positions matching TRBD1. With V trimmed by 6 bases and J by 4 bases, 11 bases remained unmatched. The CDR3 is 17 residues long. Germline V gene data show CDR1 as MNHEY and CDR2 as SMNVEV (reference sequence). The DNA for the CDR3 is TGTGCCAGCAGCCAGGGGGCGTGGGTTGGAGGGGCCAACGTCCTGACTTTC. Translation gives CASSQGAWVGGANVLTF.

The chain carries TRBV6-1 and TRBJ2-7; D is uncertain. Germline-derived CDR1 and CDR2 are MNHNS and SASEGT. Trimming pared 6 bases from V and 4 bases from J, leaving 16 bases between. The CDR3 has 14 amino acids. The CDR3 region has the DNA TGTGCCAGCAGCGATCACTTTCTTCGGTACGAGCAGTACTTC. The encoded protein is CASSDHFLRYEQYF.

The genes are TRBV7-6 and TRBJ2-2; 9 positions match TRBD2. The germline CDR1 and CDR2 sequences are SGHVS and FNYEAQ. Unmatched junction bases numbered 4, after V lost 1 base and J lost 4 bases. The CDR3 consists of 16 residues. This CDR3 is CASSLEAGGLTGELFF. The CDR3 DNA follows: TGTGCCAGCAGCTTAGAGGCGGGGGGGCTCACCGGGGAGCTGTTTTTT.

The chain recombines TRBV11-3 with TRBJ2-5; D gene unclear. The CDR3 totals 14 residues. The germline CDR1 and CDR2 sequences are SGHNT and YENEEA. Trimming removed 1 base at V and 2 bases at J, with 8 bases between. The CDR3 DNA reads TGTGCCAGCAGCTTAGTTCCCAAACAAGAGACCCAGTACTTC. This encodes CASSLVPKQETQYF.

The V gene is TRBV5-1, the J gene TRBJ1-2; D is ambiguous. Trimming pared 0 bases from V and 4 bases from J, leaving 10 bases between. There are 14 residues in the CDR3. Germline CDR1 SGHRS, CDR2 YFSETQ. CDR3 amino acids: CASSLEARGYGYTF. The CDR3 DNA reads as TGCGCCAGCAGCTTGGAAGCGCGCGGCTATGGCTACACCTTC.

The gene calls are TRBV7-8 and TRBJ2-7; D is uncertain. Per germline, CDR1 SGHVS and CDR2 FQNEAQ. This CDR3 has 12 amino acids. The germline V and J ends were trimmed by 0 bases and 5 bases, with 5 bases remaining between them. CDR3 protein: CASSLAPDEQYF. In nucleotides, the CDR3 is TGTGCCAGCAGCTTAGCCCCGGACGAGCAGTACTTC.

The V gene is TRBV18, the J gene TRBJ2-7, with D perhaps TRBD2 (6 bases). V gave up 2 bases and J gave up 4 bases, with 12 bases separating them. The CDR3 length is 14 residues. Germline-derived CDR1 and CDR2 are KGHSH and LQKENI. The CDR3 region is CASSPAGLLYEQYF. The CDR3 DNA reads TGTGCCAGCTCACCAGCGGGGCTGCTTTACGAGCAGTACTTC.

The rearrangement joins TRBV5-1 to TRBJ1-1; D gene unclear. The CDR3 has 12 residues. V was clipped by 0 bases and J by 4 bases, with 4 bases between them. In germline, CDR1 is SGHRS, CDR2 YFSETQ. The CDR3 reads CASSLDTTEAFF. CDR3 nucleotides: TGCGCCAGCAGCTTGGATACCACTGAAGCTTTCTTT. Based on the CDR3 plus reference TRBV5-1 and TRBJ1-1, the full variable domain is KAGVTQTPRYLIKTRGQQVTLSCSPISGHRSVSWYQQTPGQGLQFLFEYFSETQRNKGNFPGRFSGRQFSNSRSEMNVSTLELGDSALYLCASSLDTTEAFFGQGTRLTVV.